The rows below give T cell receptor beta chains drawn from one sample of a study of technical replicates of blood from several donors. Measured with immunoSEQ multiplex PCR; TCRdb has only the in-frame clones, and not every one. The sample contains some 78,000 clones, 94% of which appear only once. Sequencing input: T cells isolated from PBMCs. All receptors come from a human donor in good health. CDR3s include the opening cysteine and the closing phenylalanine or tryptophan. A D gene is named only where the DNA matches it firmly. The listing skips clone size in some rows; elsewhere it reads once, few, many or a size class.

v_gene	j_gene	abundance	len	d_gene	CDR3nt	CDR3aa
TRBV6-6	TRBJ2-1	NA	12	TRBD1	TGTGCCAGCAGTTCCGACAGGGATGAGCAGTTCTTC	CASSSDRDEQFF
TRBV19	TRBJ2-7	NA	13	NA	TGTGCCAGTGCGAGCGGAACCTCCTACGAGCAGTACTTC	CASASGTSYEQYF
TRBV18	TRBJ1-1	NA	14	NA	TGTGCCAGCTCACCGATGGAGGCGAACACTGAAGCTTTCTTT	CASSPMEANTEAFF
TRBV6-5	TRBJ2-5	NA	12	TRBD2	TGTGCCAGCAACGGGGGGGGAGAGACCCAGTACTTC	CASNGGGETQYF
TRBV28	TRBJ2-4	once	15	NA	TGTGCCAGCAGTTCCAATCAGTTAGCCAAAAACATTCAGTACTTC	CASSSNQLAKNIQYF
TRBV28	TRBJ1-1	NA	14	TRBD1	TGTGCCAGCAGACCGGGACAGGGGGCGTCTGAAGCTTTCTTT	CASRPGQGASEAFF
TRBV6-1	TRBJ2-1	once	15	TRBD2	TGTGCCAGCAGTGAAGGACTAGCGGGTTACAATGAGCAGTTCTTC	CASSEGLAGYNEQFF
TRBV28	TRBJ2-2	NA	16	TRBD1	TGTGCCAGCAGTCCGCAAGACAGGGGCGACACCGGGGAGCTGTTTTTT	CASSPQDRGDTGELFF
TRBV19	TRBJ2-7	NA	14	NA	TGTGCCAGTAGTTCCTACGACTCCCCCTACGAGCAGTACTTC	CASSSYDSPYEQYF
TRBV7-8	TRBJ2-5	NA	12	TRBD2	TGTGCCAGCAGTTCCAGGGAGGGGACCCAGTACTTC	CASSSREGTQYF
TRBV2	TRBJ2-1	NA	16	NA	TGTGCCAGCGGAAGGGGGTTTTCTCTAGCTTACAATGAGCAGTTCTTC	CASGRGFSLAYNEQFF
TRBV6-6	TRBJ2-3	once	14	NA	TGTGCCAGCAGGACCTCTAGTATCACAGATACGCAGTATTTT	CASRTSSITDTQYF
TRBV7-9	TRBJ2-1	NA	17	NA	TGTGCCAGCAGCTCAGGACGGGCGGGGGCTACCTACAATGAGCAGTTCTTC	CASSSGRAGATYNEQFF
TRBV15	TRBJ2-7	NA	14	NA	TGTGCCACCAGCAGAGGAGCAGGGACCTACGAGCAGTACTTC	CATSRGAGTYEQYF
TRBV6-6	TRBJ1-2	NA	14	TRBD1	TGTGCCAGCAGTCGTTGGACAGGGACTGATGGCTACACCTTC	CASSRWTGTDGYTF
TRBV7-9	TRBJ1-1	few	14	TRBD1	TGTGCCAGCAGCCGGGGACAGGGTATCACTGAAGCTTTCTTT	CASSRGQGITEAFF
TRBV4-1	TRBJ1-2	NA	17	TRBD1	TGCGCCAGCAGCCAAGCCGACAGGGTAAGGGGCGACTATGGCTACACCTTC	CASSQADRVRGDYGYTF
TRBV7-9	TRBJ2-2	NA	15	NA	TGTGCCAGCAGGGGCAGTAGAAGACGGACCGGGGAGCTGTTTTTT	CASRGSRRRTGELFF
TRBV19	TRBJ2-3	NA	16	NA	TGTGCCAGTAGTATAGGGGCCTCCAGGGGCACAGATACGCAGTATTTT	CASSIGASRGTDTQYF
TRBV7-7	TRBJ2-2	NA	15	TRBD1	TGTGCCAGCAGCTCGAAGGGGGCGGGCACCGGGGAGCTGTTTTTT	CASSSKGAGTGELFF
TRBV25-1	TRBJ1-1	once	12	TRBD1	TGTGCCAGCAGTGATGGGACAGGGAGAGCTTTCTTT	CASSDGTGRAFF
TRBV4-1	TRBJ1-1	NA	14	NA	TGCGCCAGCAGCCCCTGGGCGGGGGACACTGAAGCTTTCTTT	CASSPWAGDTEAFF
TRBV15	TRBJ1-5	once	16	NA	TGTGCCACCAGCCCCAGACAGGTTCTTAGCAATCAGCCCCAGCATTTT	CATSPRQVLSNQPQHF
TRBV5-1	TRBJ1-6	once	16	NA	TGCGCCAGCAGCTTGGACCTCCGGGGCTATAATTCACCCCTCCACTTT	CASSLDLRGYNSPLHF
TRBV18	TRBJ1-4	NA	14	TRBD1	TGTGCCAGCTCATTGGACAGGAACAATGAAAAACTGTTTTTT	CASSLDRNNEKLFF
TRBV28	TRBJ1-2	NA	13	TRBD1	TGTGCCAGCAGTTTCACAGGGGGCTATGGCTACACCTTC	CASSFTGGYGYTF
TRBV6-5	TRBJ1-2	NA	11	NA	TGTGCCAGCAGATCCCAATCCGGCTACACCTTC	CASRSQSGYTF
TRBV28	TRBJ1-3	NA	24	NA	TGTGCCAGCAGCCCGAGGATCCTGGACTCTGGAACGATGGTCAGCCTTTCGATTGGAAACACCATATATTTT	CASSPRILDSGTMVSLSIGNTIYF
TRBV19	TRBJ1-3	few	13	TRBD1	TGTGCCAACAGGACAGGGGACGGAAACACCATATATTTT	CANRTGDGNTIYF
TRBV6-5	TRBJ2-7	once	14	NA	TGTGCCAGCAGTTACTCCCTACTTGGCTACGAGCAGTACTTC	CASSYSLLGYEQYF
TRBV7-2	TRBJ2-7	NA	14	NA	TGTGCCAGCAGCTCCCTAACAGGCACCTACGAGCAGTACTTC	CASSSLTGTYEQYF
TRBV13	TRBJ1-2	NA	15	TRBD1	TGTGCCAGCAGTTATATCAGGGGGCTTAACTATGGCTACACCTTC	CASSYIRGLNYGYTF
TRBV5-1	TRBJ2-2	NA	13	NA	TGCGCCAGCAGCTTGGTTCCTACCGGGGAGCTGTTTTTT	CASSLVPTGELFF
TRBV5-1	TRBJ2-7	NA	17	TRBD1	TGCGCCAGCAGCTTGGTGAATTCGGGACAGGGGGCCTACGAGCAGTACTTC	CASSLVNSGQGAYEQYF
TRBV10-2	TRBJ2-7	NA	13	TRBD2	TGCGCCAGCAGAGCGGGACCAGACTACGAGCAGTACTTC	CASRAGPDYEQYF
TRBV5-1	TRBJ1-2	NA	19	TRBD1	TGCGCCAGCAGCTTGTCCCTATCCGGGACAGGACGCAAAGTATATGGCTACACCTTC	CASSLSLSGTGRKVYGYTF
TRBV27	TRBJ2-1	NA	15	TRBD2	TGTGCCACCAGATTAAGACTAGCGGCCTACAATGAGCAGTTCTTC	CATRLRLAAYNEQFF
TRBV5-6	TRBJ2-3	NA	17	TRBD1	TGTGCCAGCAGCTTGCCCCTAACAGGACAGGTCACAGATACGCAGTATTTT	CASSLPLTGQVTDTQYF
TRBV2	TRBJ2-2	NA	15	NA	TGTGCCAGCAGCGGAGGGGGCGCGGGTACCGGGGAGCTGTTTTTT	CASSGGGAGTGELFF
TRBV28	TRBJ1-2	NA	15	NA	TGTGCCAGCAACCCCCCGCCAGGGGATAACTATGGCTACACCTTC	CASNPPPGDNYGYTF
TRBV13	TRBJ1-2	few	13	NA	TGTGCCAGCAGCCCCGGAGGGAGTCAGGGCTACACCTTC	CASSPGGSQGYTF
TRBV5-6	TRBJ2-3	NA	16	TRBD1	TGTGCCAGCAGCTTCAGGGCGGACAGGGACACAGATACGCAGTATTTT	CASSFRADRDTDTQYF
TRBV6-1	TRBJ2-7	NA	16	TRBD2	TGTGCCAGCAGTGAAGTGGCGGGGGGCACAGGCTACGAGCAGTACTTC	CASSEVAGGTGYEQYF
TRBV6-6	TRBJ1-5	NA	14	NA	TGTGCCAGCGCCTTCTCAGGGGGCAATCAGCCCCAGCATTTT	CASAFSGGNQPQHF
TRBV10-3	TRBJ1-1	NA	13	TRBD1	TGTGCCGCCTCACAGGGGCCGAACACTGAAGCTTTCTTT	CAASQGPNTEAFF
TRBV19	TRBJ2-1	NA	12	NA	TGTGCCAGTAGTATAGGGCACAATGAGCAGTTCTTC	CASSIGHNEQFF